The T cell receptor (beta chain) under discussion was sequenced for a study of regulatory T cells in long-lasting Graves disease. Researchers made TCR beta libraries by using iRepertoire HTBI primers and running Arm-PCR on CDR3 regions. TCRdb re-called the multiplex PCR reads through MiXCR, storing one row per CDR3 protein. The profile shows roughly 420,000 distinct CDR3 sequences, 13% to 15% of them singletons. Sample time point: newly diagnosed GD, antithyroid drugs for less than 3 months. The TCR library was made from RNA that had been extracted from PBMCs in TRIzol. In this cohort, patients came from an endocrinology department located in Xi'an, China. Study-wide results and limits: Tissue studied was limited to peripheral blood, excluding thyroid tissue. Persistent Graves' patients showed less TCR diversity than newly diagnosed patients showed.

This clonotype was counted only a few times. What it binds is unknown. There are 14 residues in the CDR3. Germline CDR1 SGDLS, CDR2 YYNGEE. V was pared by 2 bases and J by 0 bases, with 8 bases between. These data also formed part of another study, on T cells in Graves' hyperthyroidism and ophthalmopathy. That report notes: By a 13 V-J model, ophthalmopathy was set apart from stable hyperthyroidism.

The sample in question was peripheral blood mononuclear cells (PBMCs), obtained at new diagnosis, from a patient treated with antithyroid drugs. J is TRBJ1-1 and V is TRBV9; TRBD1 might be the D (6 bases). This receptor was taken from a woman in her fifties or sixties with Graves disease. The CDR3 here is CASSVGQLNTEAFF. DNA for the CDR3: TGTGCCAGCAGCGTCGGACAGTTGAACACTGAAGCTTTCTTT.